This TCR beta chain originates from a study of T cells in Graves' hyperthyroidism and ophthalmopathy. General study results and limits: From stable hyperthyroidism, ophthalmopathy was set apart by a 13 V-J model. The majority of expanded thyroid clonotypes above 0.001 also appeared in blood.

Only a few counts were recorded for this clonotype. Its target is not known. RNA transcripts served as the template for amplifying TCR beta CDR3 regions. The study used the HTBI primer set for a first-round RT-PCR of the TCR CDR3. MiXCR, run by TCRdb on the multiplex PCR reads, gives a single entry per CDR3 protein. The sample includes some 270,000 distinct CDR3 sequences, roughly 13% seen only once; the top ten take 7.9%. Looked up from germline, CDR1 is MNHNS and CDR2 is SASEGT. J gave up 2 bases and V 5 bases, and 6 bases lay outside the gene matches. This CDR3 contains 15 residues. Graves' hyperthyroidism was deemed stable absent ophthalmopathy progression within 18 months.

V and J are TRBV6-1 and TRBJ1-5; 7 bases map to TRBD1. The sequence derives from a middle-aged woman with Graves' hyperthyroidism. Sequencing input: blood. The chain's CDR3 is CASSPDRVGNQPQHF. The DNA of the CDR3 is TGTGCCAGCAGTCCAGACAGGGTAGGCAATCAGCCCCAGCATTTT.